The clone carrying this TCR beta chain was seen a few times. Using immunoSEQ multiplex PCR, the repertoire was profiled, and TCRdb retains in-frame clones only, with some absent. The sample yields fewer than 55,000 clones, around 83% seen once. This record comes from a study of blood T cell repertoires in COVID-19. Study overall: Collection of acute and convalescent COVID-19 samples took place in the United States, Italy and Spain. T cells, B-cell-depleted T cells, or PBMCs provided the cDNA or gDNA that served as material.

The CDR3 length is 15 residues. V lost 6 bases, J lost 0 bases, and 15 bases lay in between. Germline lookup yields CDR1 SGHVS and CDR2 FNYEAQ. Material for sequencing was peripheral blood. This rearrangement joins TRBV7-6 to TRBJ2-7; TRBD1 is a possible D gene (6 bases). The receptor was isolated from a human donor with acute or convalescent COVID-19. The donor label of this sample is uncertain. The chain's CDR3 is CASSPETGSSYEQYF. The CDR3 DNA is TGTGCCAGCAGTCCTGAGACAGGAAGCTCCTACGAGCAGTACTTC.